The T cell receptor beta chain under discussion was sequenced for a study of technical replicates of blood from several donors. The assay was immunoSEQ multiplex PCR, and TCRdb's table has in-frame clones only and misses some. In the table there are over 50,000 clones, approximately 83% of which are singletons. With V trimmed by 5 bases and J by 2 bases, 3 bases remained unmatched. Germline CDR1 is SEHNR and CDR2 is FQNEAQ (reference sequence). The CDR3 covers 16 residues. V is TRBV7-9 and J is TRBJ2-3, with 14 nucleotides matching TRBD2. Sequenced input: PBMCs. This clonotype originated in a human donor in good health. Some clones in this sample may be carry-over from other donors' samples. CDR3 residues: CASSTGLAGDTDTQYF. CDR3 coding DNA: TGTGCCAGCAGCACGGGACTAGCGGGAGACACAGATACGCAGTATTTT. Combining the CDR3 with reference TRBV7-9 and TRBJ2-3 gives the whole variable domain DTGVSQNPRHKITKRGQNVTFRCDPISEHNRLYWYRQTLGQGPEFLTYFQNEAQLEKSRLLSDRFSAERPKGSFSTLEIQRTEQGDSAMYLCASSTGLAGDTDTQYFGPGTRLTVL.